This entry lists 20 T cell receptor beta chains sequenced from one sample in a study of blood T cell repertoires in COVID-19. Assay used: immunoSEQ multiplex PCR; TCRdb lists only in-frame clones, some missing. The sample comprises over 110,000 clones, roughly 84% of which are singletons, and roughly 3.8% rests with the top ten. The sequencing sample was made of PBMCs or T cells enriched from blood (not recorded which). These receptor sequences come from a man in his forties or fifties in a cohort exposed to, infected with or recovered from COVID-19 (not recorded which).

V is TRBV28 and J is TRBJ2-7, with D perhaps TRBD2 (5 bases). The V gene lost 4 bases and the J gene lost 3 bases, with 10 bases spanning the gap. Germline loops: CDR1 MDHEN, CDR2 SYDVKM. The CDR3 runs to 13 residues. The CDR3 DNA sequence: TGTGCCAGCAGTTCCGGACTGGTCTACGAGCAGTACTTC. Its protein product is CASSSGLVYEQYF.

V gene TRBV29-1 combines with J gene TRBJ2-7, with 11 nucleotides matching TRBD1. With V trimmed by 3 bases and J by 4 bases, 8 bases remained unmatched. CDR3 size: 15 residues. Germline CDR1 is SQVTM and CDR2 is ANQGSEA. CDR3 nucleotide sequence: TGCAGCGTTGATCATAGGACAGGGGGCATTTACGAGCAGTACTTC. It translates to CSVDHRTGGIYEQYF.

The V and J genes are TRBV5-1 and TRBJ1-2; a weak D match, TRBD1 (6 bases). The CDR3 consists of 16 residues. Trimming stripped 5 bases from V and 2 bases from J, with 19 bases between. CDR1 and CDR2 (germline): SGHRS, YFSETQ. CDR3 in DNA: TGCGCCAGCAGAGCGGCTGGCGGACAGACCAACTATGGCTACACCTTC. Amino acid sequence: CASRAAGGQTNYGYTF.

V gene TRBV10-3 combines with J gene TRBJ2-3, with 8 bases matching TRBD2. The CDR3 consists of 16 residues. J was trimmed by 1 base and V by 0 bases; bases with no gene match: 3. CDR1 and CDR2 from the germline V gene are ENHRY and SYGVKD. For the CDR3, the DNA is TGTGCCATCAGTGAGTCTACGGGGGGGCGCACAGATACGCAGTATTTT. Translating it yields CAISESTGGRTDTQYF.

The V gene is TRBV7-9, the J gene TRBJ2-1; 9 bases match TRBD2. CDR3 length: 16 residues. The trim removed 4 bases at V and 4 bases at J, leaving 8 bases unmatched. Germline V gene sequence: CDR1 SEHNR, CDR2 FQNEAQ (reference sequence). The CDR3 nucleotides are TGTGCCAGCAGCTCCCCTCGACTAGCGGCGTACAATGAGCAGTTCTTC. Its translation: CASSSPRLAAYNEQFF.

CDR3 in DNA: TGTGCCTGGACTGGGACTGGGTCCGCACCCCTCCACTTT. Residues: CAWTGTGSAPLHF. V gene TRBV30 combines with J gene TRBJ1-6, with a weak D call TRBD1 (5 bases). With 4 bases removed from V and 11 bases from J, the gap between germline ends came to 15 bases. CDR1 GTSNPN and CDR2 SVGIG come from the germline V gene (reference sequence). The CDR3 has 13 amino acids.

This rearrangement joins TRBV27 to TRBJ2-3; 7 bases line up with TRBD2. Germline assignment: CDR1 MNHEY and CDR2 SMNVEV (reference sequence). The trim removed 10 bases at V and 5 bases at J, leaving 18 bases unmatched. The CDR3 has 16 residues. CDR3 nucleotide sequence: TGTGCCACCCAACCTGCGGCTAGCGGCCCTCGAGATACGCAGTATTTT. Protein: CATQPAASGPRDTQYF.

CDR3: CASSPTSGSYNEQFF. Here the CDR3 DNA reads TGTGCCAGCAGCCCTACTAGCGGGAGCTACAATGAGCAGTTCTTC. The V call is TRBV14, the J call TRBJ2-1; 11 nucleotides line up with TRBD2. Per the germline V gene, CDR1 is SGHDN and CDR2 is FVKESK. The CDR3 spans 15 residues. Trimming took 4 bases from V and 3 from J; bases not matched to a gene: 2.

The sample holds a few counts of this clone. The CDR3 loop reads CASSQEGGSQPQHF. CDR3 nucleotides: TGTGCCAGCAGCCAAGAGGGGGGAAGTCAGCCCCAGCATTTT. This chain uses TRBV3-1 (or the pseudogene TRBV3-2) with TRBJ1-5; weak D call: TRBD1 (5 bases). Deletions cut 0 bases from V and 6 bases from J, with 9 bases between. Germline V gene sequence: CDR1 LGHDT, CDR2 YNNKEL (reference sequence). The length of the CDR3 is 14 residues.

This rearrangement joins TRBV5-5 to TRBJ2-2; 10 bases are a match to TRBD2. With 2 bases clipped from V and 2 bases from J, the junction kept 3 bases outside the gene matches. The CDR3 contains 16 residues. CDR1 and CDR2 (germline): SGHKS, YYEKEE (reference sequence). CDR3 loop: CASSFGLAVNTGELFF. The CDR3 coding sequence is TGTGCCAGCAGCTTTGGACTAGCGGTTAACACCGGGGAGCTGTTTTTT.

The chain combines TRBV5-1 with TRBJ2-1; tentatively, D is TRBD1 (6 bases). This CDR3 contains 15 residues. Germline values: CDR1 SGHRS, CDR2 YFSETQ. Trimming shortened V by 0 bases and J by 2 bases, and 9 bases separated the two germline ends. This chain's CDR3 is CASSLEDSTYNEQFF. Here the CDR3 DNA reads TGCGCCAGCAGCTTGGAGGACAGCACCTACAATGAGCAGTTCTTC.

In this sample, this clone turned up once. The chain couples TRBV9 to TRBJ2-2; D remains ambiguous. CDR3 length: 15 residues. Deletions cut 4 bases from V and 1 base from J, with 11 bases between. The germline V gene has CDR1 SGDLS and CDR2 YYNGEE. The CDR3 nucleotides are TGTGCCAGCAGCCCCCCTCACGGGAACACCGGGGAGCTGTTTTTT. This sequence encodes CASSPPHGNTGELFF.

V is TRBV20-1 and J is TRBJ2-7; D might be TRBD1 (5 bases). From germline, CDR1 is DFQATT and CDR2 SNEGSKA (reference sequence). Trimming removed 6 bases at V and 6 bases at J, with 12 bases between. This CDR3 is built from 11 residues. CDR3: CSADDSAEQYF. Here the CDR3 DNA reads TGCAGTGCGGATGACAGTGCCGAGCAGTACTTC.

The J gene is TRBJ2-7, the V gene TRBV11-2, with 10 bases identical to TRBD2. Trimming cost V 0 bases and J 0 bases; bases outside gene matches: 2. Germline V gives CDR1 SGHAT, CDR2 FQNNGV. The CDR3 sequence is 16 residues long. The CDR3 here is CASSLDPSGSSYEQYF. Written as DNA, the CDR3 is TGTGCCAGCAGCTTAGACCCTAGCGGGAGCTCCTACGAGCAGTACTTC.

In its sample, this clone was seen a few times. The chain joins TRBV7-9 to TRBJ2-1; D is unresolved. This CDR3 has 15 residues. Germline V lookup: CDR1 SEHNR, CDR2 FQNEAQ (reference sequence). V lost 8 bases, J lost 6 bases, and 20 bases lay in between. CDR3 residues: CASPQDGSISNEQFF. CDR3 DNA sequence: TGTGCCAGCCCCCAAGATGGTAGTATTAGCAATGAGCAGTTCTTC.

The gene calls are TRBV6-1 and TRBJ2-7, with 9 bases fitting TRBD2. Germline CDR1 MNHNS, CDR2 SASEGT. The trim removed 0 bases at V and 0 bases at J, leaving 3 bases unmatched. The CDR3 runs to 16 residues. In DNA, the CDR3 is TGTGCCAGCAGTGAAGCGCATAGCGGGAGCTCCTACGAGCAGTACTTC. Translation: CASSEAHSGSSYEQYF.

This clone was found once. The V and J genes are TRBV5-1 and TRBJ1-5; D is perhaps TRBD1 (5 bases). Per the germline V gene, CDR1 is SGHRS and CDR2 is YFSETQ. V shed 5 bases and J shed 1 base, with 7 bases lying between them. The CDR3 sequence is 13 residues long. The CDR3 sequence: CASRGESNQPQHF. DNA of the CDR3: TGCGCCAGCAGAGGGGAAAGCAATCAGCCCCAGCATTTT.

V gene TRBV5-1 combines with J gene TRBJ1-6; 10 nucleotides line up with TRBD1. The germline CDR1 and CDR2 sequences are SGHRS and YFSETQ. The trim removed 7 bases at V and 7 bases at J, leaving 5 bases unmatched. CDR3 length equals 14 residues. The CDR3 sequence: CASGLGQGNSPLHF. CDR3 nucleotides: TGCGCCAGCGGCCTGGGACAGGGGAATTCACCCCTCCACTTT. The full variable domain, its missing parts supplied by reference TRBV5-1 and TRBJ1-6, is KAGVTQTPRYLIKTRGQQVTLSCSPISGHRSVSWYQQTPGQGLQFLFEYFSETQRNKGNFPGRFSGRQFSNSRSEMNVSTLELGDSALYLCASGLGQGNSPLHFGNGTRLTVT.

The rearrangement joins TRBV6-6 to TRBJ2-7; TRBD2 matches 10 bases. CDR3 length equals 14 residues. Germline V lookup: CDR1 MNHNY, CDR2 SVGAGI (reference sequence). J was trimmed by 2 bases and V by 6 bases; bases with no gene match: 4. CDR3 sequence (DNA): TGTGCCAGCAGCCGGACTAGCGGAGCCTACGAGCAGTACTTC. The encoded protein is CASSRTSGAYEQYF.

The chain couples TRBV3-1 (or the pseudogene TRBV3-2) to TRBJ1-1; D gene uncertain. The CDR3 consists of 14 residues. The germline V gene has CDR1 LGHDT and CDR2 YNNKEL (reference sequence). V gave up 5 bases and J gave up 5 bases, with 15 bases separating them. The CDR3 coding sequence is TGTGCCAGCAGCGCGCGGGGAGGCAAAACTGAAGCTTTCTTT. Translating it yields CASSARGGKTEAFF.